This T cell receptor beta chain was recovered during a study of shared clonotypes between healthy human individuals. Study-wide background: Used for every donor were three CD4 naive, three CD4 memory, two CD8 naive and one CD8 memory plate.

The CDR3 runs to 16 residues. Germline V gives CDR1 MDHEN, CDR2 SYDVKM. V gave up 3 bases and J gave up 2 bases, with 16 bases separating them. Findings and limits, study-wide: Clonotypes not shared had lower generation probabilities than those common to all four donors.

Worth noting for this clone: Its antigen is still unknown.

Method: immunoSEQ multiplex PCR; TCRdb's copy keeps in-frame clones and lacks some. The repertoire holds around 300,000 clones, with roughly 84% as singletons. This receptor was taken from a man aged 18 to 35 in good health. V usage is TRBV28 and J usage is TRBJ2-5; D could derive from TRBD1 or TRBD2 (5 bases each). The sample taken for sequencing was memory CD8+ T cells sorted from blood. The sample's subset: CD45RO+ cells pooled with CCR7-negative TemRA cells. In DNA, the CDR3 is TGTGCCAGCAGTTTCGCCTACCGGGACGCACAAGAGACCCAGTACTTC. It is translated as CASSFAYRDAQETQYF.